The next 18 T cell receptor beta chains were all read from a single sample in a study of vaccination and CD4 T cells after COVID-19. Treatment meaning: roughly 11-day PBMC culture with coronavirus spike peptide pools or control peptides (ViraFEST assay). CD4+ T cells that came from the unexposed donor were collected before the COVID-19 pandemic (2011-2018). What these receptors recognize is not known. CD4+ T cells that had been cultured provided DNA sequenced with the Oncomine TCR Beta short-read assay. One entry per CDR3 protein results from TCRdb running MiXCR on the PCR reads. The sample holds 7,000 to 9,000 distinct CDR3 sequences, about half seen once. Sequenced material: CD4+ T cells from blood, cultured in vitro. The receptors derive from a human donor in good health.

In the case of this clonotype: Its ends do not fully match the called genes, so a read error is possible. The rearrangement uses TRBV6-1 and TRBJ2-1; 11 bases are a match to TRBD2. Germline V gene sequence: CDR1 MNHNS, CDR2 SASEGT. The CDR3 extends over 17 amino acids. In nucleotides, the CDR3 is TGTGCCAGCAGCGAAGCCGGACTAGCGGGTTCCTACAATGAGCAGTTCTTC. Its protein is CASSEAGLAGSYNEQFF.

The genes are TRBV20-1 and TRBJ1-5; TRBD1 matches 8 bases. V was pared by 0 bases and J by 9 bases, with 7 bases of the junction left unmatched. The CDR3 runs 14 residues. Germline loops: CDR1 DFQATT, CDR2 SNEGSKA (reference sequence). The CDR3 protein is CSARDWTGNGPQHF. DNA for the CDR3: TGCAGTGCTAGAGATTGGACAGGGAATGGGCCCCAGCATTTT.

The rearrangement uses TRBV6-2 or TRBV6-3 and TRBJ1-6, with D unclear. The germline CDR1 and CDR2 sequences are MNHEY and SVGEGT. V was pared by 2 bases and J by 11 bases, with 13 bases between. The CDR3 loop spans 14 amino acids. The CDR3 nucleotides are TGTGCCAGCAGTTACGACCGGGAATGGGCACCCCTCCACTTT. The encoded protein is CASSYDREWAPLHF.

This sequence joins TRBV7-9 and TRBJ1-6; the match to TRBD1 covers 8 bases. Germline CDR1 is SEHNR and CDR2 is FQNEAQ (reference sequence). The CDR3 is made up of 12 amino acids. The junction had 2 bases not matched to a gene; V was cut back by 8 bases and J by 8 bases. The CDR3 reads CASDRGDSPLHF. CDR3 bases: TGTGCCAGCGACAGGGGAGATTCACCCCTCCACTTT.

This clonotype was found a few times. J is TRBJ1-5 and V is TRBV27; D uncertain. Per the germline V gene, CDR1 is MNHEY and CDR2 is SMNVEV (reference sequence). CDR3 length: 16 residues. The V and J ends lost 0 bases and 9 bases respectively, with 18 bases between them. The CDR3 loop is CASSLSSGPQGWPQHF. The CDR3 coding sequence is TGTGCCAGCAGTTTATCATCCGGGCCGCAAGGGTGGCCCCAGCATTTT.

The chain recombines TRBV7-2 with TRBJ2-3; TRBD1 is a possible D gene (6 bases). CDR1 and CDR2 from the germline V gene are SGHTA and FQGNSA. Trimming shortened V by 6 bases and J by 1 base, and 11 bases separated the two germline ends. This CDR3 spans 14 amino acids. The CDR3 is CASSLTGRTDTQYF. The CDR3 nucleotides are TGTGCCAGCAGTTTAACAGGGCGCACAGATACGCAGTATTTT.

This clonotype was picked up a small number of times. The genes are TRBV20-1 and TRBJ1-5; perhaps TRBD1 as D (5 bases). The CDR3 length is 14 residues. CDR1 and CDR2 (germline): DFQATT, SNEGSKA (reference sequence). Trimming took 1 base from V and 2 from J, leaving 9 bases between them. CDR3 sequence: CSARAGIGNQPQHF. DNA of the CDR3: TGCAGTGCTAGAGCAGGGATAGGCAATCAGCCCCAGCATTTT.

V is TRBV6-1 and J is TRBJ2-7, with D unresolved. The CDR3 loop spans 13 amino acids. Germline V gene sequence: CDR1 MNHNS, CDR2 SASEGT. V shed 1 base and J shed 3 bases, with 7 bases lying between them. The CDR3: CASSEVGFYEQYF. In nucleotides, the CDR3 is TGTGCCAGCAGTGAAGTCGGATTCTACGAGCAGTACTTC.

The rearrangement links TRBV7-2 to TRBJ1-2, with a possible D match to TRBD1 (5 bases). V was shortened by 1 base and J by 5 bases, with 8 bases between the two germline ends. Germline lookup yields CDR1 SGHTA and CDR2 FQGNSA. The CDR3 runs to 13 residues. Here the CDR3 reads CASSLVSGYGYTF. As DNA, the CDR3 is TGTGCCAGCAGCTTAGTCTCAGGGTATGGCTACACCTTC. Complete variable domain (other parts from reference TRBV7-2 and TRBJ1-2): GAGVSQSPSNKVTEKGKDVELRCDPISGHTALYWYRQSLGQGLEFLIYFQGNSAPDKSGLPSDRFSAERTGGSVSTLTIQRTQQEDSAVYLCASSLVSGYGYTFGSGTRLTVV.

CDR3 loop: CASSPRDRDGYTF. As DNA, the CDR3 is TGTGCCAGCAGCCCACGGGACAGAGATGGCTACACCTTC. The chain recombines TRBV9 with TRBJ1-2, with 7 bases identical to TRBD1. The CDR3 extends over 13 amino acids. Germline assignment: CDR1 SGDLS and CDR2 YYNGEE. The V gene end was trimmed by 4 bases and the J gene end by 6 bases; junction bases not matched to a gene: 6.

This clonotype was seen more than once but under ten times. The CDR3 nucleotides are TGTGCCAGCAGCCCCGGGGTGGAAGAGACCCAGTACTTC. Translated: CASSPGVEETQYF. V gene TRBV7-2 combines with J gene TRBJ2-5, with D perhaps matching TRBD2 (5 bases). The CDR3 consists of 13 residues. Per the germline V gene, CDR1 is SGHTA and CDR2 is FQGNSA. The V end lost 5 bases, the J end lost 3 bases, and 10 bases lay between the germline ends.

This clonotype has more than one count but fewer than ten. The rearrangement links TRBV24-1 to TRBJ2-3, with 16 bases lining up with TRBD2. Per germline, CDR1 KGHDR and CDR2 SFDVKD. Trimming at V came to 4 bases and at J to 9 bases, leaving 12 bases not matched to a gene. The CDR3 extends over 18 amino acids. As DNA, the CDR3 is TGTGCCACCAGTGAGCTAGGGGGGACTAGCGGGGGGGCGCGGACGCAGTATTTT. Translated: CATSELGGTSGGARTQYF.

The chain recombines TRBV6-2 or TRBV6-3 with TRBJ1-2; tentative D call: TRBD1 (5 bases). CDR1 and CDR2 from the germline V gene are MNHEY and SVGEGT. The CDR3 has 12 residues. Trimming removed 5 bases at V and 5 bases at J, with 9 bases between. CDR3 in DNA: TGTGCCAGCAGTGACAGTGTGTATGGCTACACCTTC. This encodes CASSDSVYGYTF.

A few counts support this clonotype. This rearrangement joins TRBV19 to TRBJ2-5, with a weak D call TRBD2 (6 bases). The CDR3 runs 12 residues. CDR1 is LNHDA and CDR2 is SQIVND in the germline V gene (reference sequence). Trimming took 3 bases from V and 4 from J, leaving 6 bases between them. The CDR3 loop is CASSISGETQYF. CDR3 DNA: TGTGCCAGTAGTATTAGCGGAGAGACCCAGTACTTC.

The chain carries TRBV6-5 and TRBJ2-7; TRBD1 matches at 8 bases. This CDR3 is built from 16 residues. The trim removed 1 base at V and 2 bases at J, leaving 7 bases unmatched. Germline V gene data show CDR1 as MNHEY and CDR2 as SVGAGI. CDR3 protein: CASSYLGQGVPYEQYF. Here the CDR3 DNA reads TGTGCCAGCAGTTACTTAGGACAGGGTGTTCCCTACGAGCAGTACTTC.

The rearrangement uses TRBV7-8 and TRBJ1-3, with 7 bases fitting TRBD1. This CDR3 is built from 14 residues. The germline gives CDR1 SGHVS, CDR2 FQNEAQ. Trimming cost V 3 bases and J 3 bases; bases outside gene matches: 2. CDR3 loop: CASSFRGIGNTIYF. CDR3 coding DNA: TGTGCCAGCAGCTTCAGGGGGATTGGAAACACCATATATTTT.

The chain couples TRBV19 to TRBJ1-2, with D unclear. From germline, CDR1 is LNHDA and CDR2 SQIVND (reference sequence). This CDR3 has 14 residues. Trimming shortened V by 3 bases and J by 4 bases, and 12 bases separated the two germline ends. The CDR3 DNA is TGTGCCAGTAGTATTAGGGATCCATCCTATGGCTACACCTTC. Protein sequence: CASSIRDPSYGYTF.

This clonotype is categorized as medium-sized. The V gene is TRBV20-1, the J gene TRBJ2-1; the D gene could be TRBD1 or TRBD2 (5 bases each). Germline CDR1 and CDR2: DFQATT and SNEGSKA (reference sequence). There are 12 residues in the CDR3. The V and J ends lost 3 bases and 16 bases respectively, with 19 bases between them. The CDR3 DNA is TGCAGTGCTAGGGCCGGGGACGCCACTACATTCTTC. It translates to CSARAGDATTFF.